Included here is one T cell receptor beta chain sequence, with context. Its target is not known. PCR involved 60 Vbeta and 13 Jbeta primers. Authors' methods: Later, an analysis found about 77 million unique TCR beta chains, and 9.5 million to 11 million of these were shared. The protocol was immunoSEQ multiplex PCR, while the TCRdb copy is restricted to in-frame clones and leaves out a portion. That table furnishes V, J and clone size, whereas the DNA furnished D and trimming. Here the sample spans 200,000 to 250,000 clones, around 80% being singletons. There are 15 residues in the CDR3. Germline CDR1 reads SGDLS; CDR2 reads YYNGEE. V was shortened by 4 bases and J by 7 bases, with 15 bases between the two germline ends. Healthy bone marrow donors made up the cohort. The data were obtained in a study of cytomegalovirus exposure and HLA in healthy donors. General observations from the study: For most TCR sequences rarity was the rule, although some public TCRs occurred in many donors. DRB1 had the most TCR associations and HLA-C the fewest, a later analysis found, with rates varying by HLA locus.

The origin of this receptor is a man aged 50-60 years in good health and CMV-seronegative. The rearrangement links TRBV9 to TRBJ1-6; D gene uncertain. Material for sequencing was PBMCs. The CDR3 bases are TGTGCCAGCAGCCCACTCCCTTTACAGAATTCACCCCTCCACTTT. It translates to CASSPLPLQNSPLHF.